These 15 T cell receptor beta chains were all obtained from the same sample, sequenced in a study of PD-1 blockade in classical Hodgkin lymphoma. Time point indicated: newly diagnosed, previously untreated cHL patient sample. Produced via immunoSEQ multiplex PCR; TCRdb's table is partial and in-frame only. The profile shows 20,000 to 25,000 clones, approximately 94% of them singletons. The sequencing sample was made of peripheral blood mononuclear cells (PBMCs). These receptors were obtained from a human donor with classical Hodgkin lymphoma.

The CDR3 protein is CASSLGDRNTGELFF. The CDR3 DNA reads TGTGCCAGCAGCTTAGGCGACAGGAACACCGGGGAGCTGTTTTTT. The chain combines TRBV7-3 with TRBJ2-2; maybe TRBD1 (5 bases). CDR3 length: 15 residues. V lost 2 bases to trimming and J lost 1 base, with 8 bases between them. Germline V gene data show CDR1 as SGHTA and CDR2 as FQGTGA.

By sample share, this clone is medium-sized. The rearrangement joins TRBV9 to TRBJ2-3, with 9 bases lining up with TRBD2. Germline CDR1 and CDR2: SGDLS and YYNGEE. Losses at the gene ends were 0 bases for V and 3 bases for J; bases not matched to a gene: 2. The CDR3 spans 15 residues. This chain's CDR3 is CASSVGTSATDTQYF. The CDR3 nucleotides are TGTGCCAGCAGCGTAGGGACTAGCGCAACAGATACGCAGTATTTT.

The genes are TRBV6-5 and TRBJ1-1; 10 nucleotides align to TRBD1. V was clipped by 7 bases and J by 6 bases; unmatched bases: 8. The CDR3 extends over 14 amino acids. The germline gives CDR1 MNHEY, CDR2 SVGAGI. This CDR3 reads CASNRGDRGSEAFF. The CDR3 region has the DNA TGTGCCAGCAACAGGGGGGACAGGGGCTCTGAAGCTTTCTTT.

The chain links TRBV2 to TRBJ1-6; maybe TRBD1 (5 bases). This CDR3 contains 17 residues. V lost 4 bases to trimming and J lost 4 bases, with 17 bases between them. Per germline, CDR1 SNHLY and CDR2 FYNNEI. CDR3 loop: CASSGDAGGIYNSPLHF. CDR3 nucleotides: TGTGCCAGCAGTGGGGACGCGGGGGGTATTTATAATTCACCCCTCCACTTT.

V and J are TRBV9 and TRBJ2-1, with 8 bases lining up with TRBD1. The CDR3 has 16 amino acids. Trimming cost V 0 bases and J 7 bases; bases outside gene matches: 9. Germline values: CDR1 SGDLS, CDR2 YYNGEE. The CDR3 bases are TGTGCCAGCAGCGTAGCGACAGGGGCCTTCAGTAATGAGCAGTTCTTC. This sequence encodes CASSVATGAFSNEQFF.

The genes are TRBV5-1 and TRBJ2-5; D possibly uses TRBD1 or TRBD2 (5 bases each). Trimming removed 0 bases from V and 2 bases from J, with 5 bases in between. The CDR3 is 13 amino acids. Germline V gene data show CDR1 as SGHRS and CDR2 as YFSETQ. Here the CDR3 DNA reads TGCGCCAGCAGCTTGGGGGGGCAAGAGACCCAGTACTTC. It encodes CASSLGGQETQYF.

The chain couples TRBV29-1 to TRBJ1-2, with D possibly matching TRBD1 (6 bases). The CDR3 is made up of 11 amino acids. With 7 bases removed from V and 4 bases from J, the gap between germline ends came to 10 bases. Germline V gene sequence: CDR1 SQVTM, CDR2 ANQGSEA. This chain's CDR3 is CSGEGGYGYTF. DNA of the CDR3: TGCAGCGGTGAGGGGGGCTATGGCTACACCTTC.

The chain couples TRBV13 to TRBJ1-1; D remains unclear. Germline CDR1 is PRHDT and CDR2 is FYEKMQ (reference sequence). V lost 7 bases and J lost 0, with 9 bases in between. The CDR3 is 13 residues long. The CDR3 sequence is CASTRRMNTEAFF. The CDR3 DNA sequence: TGTGCCAGCACCCGGCGGATGAACACTGAAGCTTTCTTT.

CDR3 sequence reads: CASSTRLVPYEQYF. The CDR3 DNA sequence: TGTGCCAGCAGCACCCGACTGGTCCCCTACGAGCAGTACTTC. The chain has TRBV7-2 and TRBJ2-7, with D unresolved. In germline, CDR1 is SGHTA, CDR2 FQGNSA. Deletions cut 5 bases from V and 2 bases from J, with 13 bases between. The CDR3 loop spans 14 amino acids.

The chain combines TRBV7-3 with TRBJ2-3, with 10 bases identical to TRBD2. The germline V gene encodes CDR1 SGHTA and CDR2 FQGTGA. V shed 3 bases, J shed 4 bases, and the junction held 4 bases outside the gene matches. This CDR3 contains 15 residues. CDR3 sequence: CASSFGLAGADTQYF. The CDR3 DNA sequence: TGTGCCAGCAGCTTTGGGCTAGCGGGGGCAGATACGCAGTATTTT.

The J gene is TRBJ1-5, the V gene TRBV6-6; 9 bases are shared with TRBD1. The CDR3 contains 14 residues. V lost 10 bases, J lost 2 bases, and 6 bases stayed unmatched. CDR1 is MNHNY and CDR2 is SVGAGI in the germline V gene (reference sequence). In nucleotides, the CDR3 is TGTGCCACATCGACAGGGGGGGGCAATCAGCCCCAGCATTTT. Its translation: CATSTGGGNQPQHF.

The rearrangement joins TRBV5-1 to TRBJ2-7; D possibly corresponds to TRBD1 (7 bases). Trimming took 4 bases from V and 6 from J, leaving 26 bases between them. CDR3 length: 17 amino acids. Per the germline V gene, CDR1 is SGHRS and CDR2 is YFSETQ. The CDR3 region has the DNA TGCGCCAGCAGCCCGACAGGGCAATTGGGGGGTAAGAGCGAGCAGTACTTC. It is translated as CASSPTGQLGGKSEQYF.

This clone was counted a single time. V gene TRBV4-3 combines with J gene TRBJ2-7; D is uncertain. Trimming cost V 0 bases and J 4 bases, with 10 bases left between them. Germline V lookup: CDR1 LGHNA, CDR2 YSLEER. CDR3 size: 14 residues. For the CDR3, the DNA is TGCGCCAGCAGCCAAGATGGGCCAGGATACGAGCAGTACTTC. It codes for CASSQDGPGYEQYF.

The sample holds one count of this clone. The chain recombines TRBV10-1 with TRBJ2-7, with D unresolved. The germline V gene encodes CDR1 WNHNN and CDR2 SYGVQD (reference sequence). The V and J ends lost 0 bases and 6 bases respectively, with 12 bases between them. This CDR3 is 14 amino acids long. CDR3 protein: CASSESPGVGEQYF. Written as DNA, the CDR3 is TGCGCCAGCAGTGAGTCGCCCGGAGTAGGCGAGCAGTACTTC.

The gene calls are TRBV10-3 and TRBJ1-4; no clear D gene. V was shortened by 4 bases and J by 5 bases, with 11 bases between the two germline ends. CDR1 and CDR2 from the germline V gene are ENHRY and SYGVKD. This CDR3 has 14 residues. The CDR3 region is CAISAEVQNEKLFF. In DNA form, the CDR3 reads TGTGCCATCAGTGCGGAGGTGCAGAATGAAAAACTGTTTTTT.